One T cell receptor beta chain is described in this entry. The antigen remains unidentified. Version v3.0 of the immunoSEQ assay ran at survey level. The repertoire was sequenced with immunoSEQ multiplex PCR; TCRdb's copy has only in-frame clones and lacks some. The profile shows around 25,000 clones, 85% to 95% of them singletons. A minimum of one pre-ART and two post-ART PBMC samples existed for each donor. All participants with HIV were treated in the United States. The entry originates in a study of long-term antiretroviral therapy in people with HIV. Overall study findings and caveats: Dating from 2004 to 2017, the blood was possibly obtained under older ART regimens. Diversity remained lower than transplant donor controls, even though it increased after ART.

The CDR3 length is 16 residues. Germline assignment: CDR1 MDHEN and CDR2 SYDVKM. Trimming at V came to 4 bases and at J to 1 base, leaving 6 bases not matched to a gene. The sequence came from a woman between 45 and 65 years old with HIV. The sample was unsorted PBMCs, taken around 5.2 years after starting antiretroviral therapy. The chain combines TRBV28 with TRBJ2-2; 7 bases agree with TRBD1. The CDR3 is CASSSPGQRNTGELFF. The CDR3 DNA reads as TGTGCCAGCAGTTCGCCGGGACAGAGGAACACCGGGGAGCTGTTTTTT.